Sequencing of this TCR beta chain was carried out in a study of cytomegalovirus exposure and HLA in healthy donors. The V gene's germline CDR1 is SGHRS and CDR2 YFSETQ. This CDR3 has 15 residues. With V trimmed by 3 bases and J by 5 bases, 7 bases remained unmatched. Note on this clone: Antigen unknown.

The donors were in the approximately 130-subject validation cohort, distinct from the roughly 700-subject first cohort. Study results and caveats: There were 164 TCR beta chains listed as cytomegalovirus-associated. Per published reports, the classifier diagnosed cytomegalovirus status with high specificity and sensitivity. TCR clusters originating in the first cohort tended to co-occur in the approximately 120 validation repertoires, according to a later analysis.

Assay: immunoSEQ multiplex PCR; the TCRdb copy retains only in-frame clones and omits some. The sample lists about 110,000 clones, around 85% seen once, with roughly 3% in the top ten. The TCR comes from a woman between 18 and 29 years old in good health and CMV-seronegative. This sequence joins TRBV5-1 and TRBJ2-3; 9 bases fit TRBD1. Material for sequencing was PBMCs. The CDR3 nucleotides read TGCGCCAGCAGCTCGTGGACAGGGGCGAGAGATACGCAGTATTTT. Encoded protein: CASSSWTGARDTQYF.